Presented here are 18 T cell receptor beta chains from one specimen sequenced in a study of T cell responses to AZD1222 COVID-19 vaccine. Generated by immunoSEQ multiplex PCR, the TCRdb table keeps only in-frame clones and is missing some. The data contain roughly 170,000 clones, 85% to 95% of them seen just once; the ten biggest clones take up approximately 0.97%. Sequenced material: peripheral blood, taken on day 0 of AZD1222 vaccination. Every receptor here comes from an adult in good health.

The CDR3 coding sequence is TGTGCCAGAAGCTTAGCGTACAGGGGAGGAAATTCACCCCTCCACTTT. It yields the protein CARSLAYRGGNSPLHF. This sequence joins TRBV5-3 and TRBJ1-6; 7 bases map to TRBD1. TRBV5-3 is given ORF status, its function remaining uncertain. CDR3 size: 16 residues. With 2 bases clipped from V and 7 bases from J, the junction kept 9 bases outside the gene matches.

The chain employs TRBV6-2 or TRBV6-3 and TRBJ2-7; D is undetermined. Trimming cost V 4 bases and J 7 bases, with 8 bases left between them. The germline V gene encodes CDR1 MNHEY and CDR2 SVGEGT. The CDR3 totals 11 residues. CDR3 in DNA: TGTGCCAGCAGTTTAGGGATGGAGCAGTACTTC. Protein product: CASSLGMEQYF.

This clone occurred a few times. CDR3 bases: TGTGCCAGTAGTATTGATTCCGGTTTGGTGGAGACCCAGTACTTC. Amino acid sequence: CASSIDSGLVETQYF. This chain links TRBV19 with TRBJ2-5, with D hard to call. V shed 3 bases and J shed 5 bases, with 16 bases lying between them. The CDR3 runs to 15 residues. Germline CDR1 LNHDA, CDR2 SQIVND (reference sequence). The complete variable domain, with remaining parts taken from reference TRBV19 and TRBJ2-5, reads DGGITQSPKYLFRKEGQNVTLSCEQNLNHDAMYWYRQDPGQGLRLIYYSQIVNDFQKGDIAEGYSVSREKKESFPLTVTSAQKNPTAFYLCASSIDSGLVETQYFGPGTRLLVL.

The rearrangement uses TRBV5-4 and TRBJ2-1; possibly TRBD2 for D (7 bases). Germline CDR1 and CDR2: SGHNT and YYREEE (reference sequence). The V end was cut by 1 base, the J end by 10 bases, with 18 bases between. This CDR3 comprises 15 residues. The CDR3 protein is CASSLMRGRQLEQFF. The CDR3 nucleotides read TGTGCCAGCAGCTTGATGCGGGGGCGACAGCTGGAGCAGTTCTTC. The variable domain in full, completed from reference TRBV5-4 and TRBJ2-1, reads ETGVTQSPTHLIKTRGQQVTLRCSSQSGHNTVSWYQQALGQGPQFIFQYYREEENGRGNFPPRFSGLQFPNYSSELNVNALELDDSALYLCASSLMRGRQLEQFFGPGTRLTVL.

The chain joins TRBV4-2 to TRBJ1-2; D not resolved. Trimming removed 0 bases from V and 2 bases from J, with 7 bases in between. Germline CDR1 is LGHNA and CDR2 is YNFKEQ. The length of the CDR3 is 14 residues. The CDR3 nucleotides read TGTGCCAGCAGCCAAGACCTTCTGAACTATGGCTACACCTTC. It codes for CASSQDLLNYGYTF.

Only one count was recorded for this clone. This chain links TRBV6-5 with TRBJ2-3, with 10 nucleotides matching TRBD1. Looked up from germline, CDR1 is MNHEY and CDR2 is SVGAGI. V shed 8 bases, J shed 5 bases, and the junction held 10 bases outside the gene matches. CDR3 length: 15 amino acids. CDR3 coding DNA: TGTGCCAGCCCGCCGGGACAGGGGACAGTAGATACGCAGTATTTT. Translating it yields CASPPGQGTVDTQYF.

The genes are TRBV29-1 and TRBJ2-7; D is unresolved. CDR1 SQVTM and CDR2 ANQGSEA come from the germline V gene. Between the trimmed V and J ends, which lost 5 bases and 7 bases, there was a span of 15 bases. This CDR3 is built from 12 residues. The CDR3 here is CSVRQRPGEQYF. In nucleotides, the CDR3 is TGCAGCGTTAGGCAAAGGCCTGGGGAGCAGTACTTC.

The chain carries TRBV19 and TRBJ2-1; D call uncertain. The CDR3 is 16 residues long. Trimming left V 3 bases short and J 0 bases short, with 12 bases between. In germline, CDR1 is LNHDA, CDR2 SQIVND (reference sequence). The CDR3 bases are TGTGCCAGTAGTATCGTCGGCCAGAGCTCCTACAATGAGCAGTTCTTC. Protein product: CASSIVGQSSYNEQFF.

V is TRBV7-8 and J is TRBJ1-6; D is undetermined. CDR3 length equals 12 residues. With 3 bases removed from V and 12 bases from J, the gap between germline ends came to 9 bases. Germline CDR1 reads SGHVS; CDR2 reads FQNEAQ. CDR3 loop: CASSFVGLPLHF. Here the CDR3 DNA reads TGTGCCAGCAGCTTCGTCGGCTTACCCCTCCACTTT.

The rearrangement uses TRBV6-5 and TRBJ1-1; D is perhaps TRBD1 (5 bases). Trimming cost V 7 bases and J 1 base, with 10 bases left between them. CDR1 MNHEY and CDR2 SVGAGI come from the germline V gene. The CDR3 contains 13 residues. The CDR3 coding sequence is TGTGCCAGCAAGCCAGGGACGAACACTGAAGCTTTCTTT. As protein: CASKPGTNTEAFF.

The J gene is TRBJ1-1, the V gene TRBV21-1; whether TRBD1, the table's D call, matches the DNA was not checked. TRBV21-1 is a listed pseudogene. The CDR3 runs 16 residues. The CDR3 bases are TGTGCCAGCAGCAGCCAGACAGGGCCCGTGAACACTGAAGCTTTCTTT. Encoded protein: CASSSQTGPVNTEAFF.

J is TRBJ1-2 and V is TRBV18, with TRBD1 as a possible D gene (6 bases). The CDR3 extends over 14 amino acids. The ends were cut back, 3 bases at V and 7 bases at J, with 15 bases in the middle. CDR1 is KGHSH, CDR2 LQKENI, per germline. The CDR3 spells CASSPPGGGGGYTF. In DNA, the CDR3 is TGTGCCAGCTCACCTCCGGGGGGCGGAGGTGGCTACACCTTC.

The CDR3 bases are TGTGCCAGCAGCTTACAGGGATACAATGAGCAGTTCTTC. Translation: CASSLQGYNEQFF. The V gene is TRBV7-3, the J gene TRBJ2-1, with D perhaps TRBD1 (5 bases). The CDR3 is 13 amino acids. Trimming removed 2 bases from V and 4 bases from J, with 6 bases in between. Germline CDR1 reads SGHTA; CDR2 reads FQGTGA.

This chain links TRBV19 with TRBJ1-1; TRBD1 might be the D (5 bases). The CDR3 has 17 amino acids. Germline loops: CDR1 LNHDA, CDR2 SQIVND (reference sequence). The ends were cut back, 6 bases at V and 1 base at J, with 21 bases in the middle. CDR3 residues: CASRTSRAEYANTEAFF. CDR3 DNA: TGTGCCAGTAGAACCTCCAGGGCAGAATATGCGAACACTGAAGCTTTCTTT.

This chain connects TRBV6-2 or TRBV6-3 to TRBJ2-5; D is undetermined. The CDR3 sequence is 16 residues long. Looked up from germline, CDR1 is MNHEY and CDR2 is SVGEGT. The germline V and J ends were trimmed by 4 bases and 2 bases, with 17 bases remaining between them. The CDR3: CASSSPPERNQETQYF. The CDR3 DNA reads TGTGCCAGCAGTTCGCCACCCGAGAGGAATCAAGAGACCCAGTACTTC.

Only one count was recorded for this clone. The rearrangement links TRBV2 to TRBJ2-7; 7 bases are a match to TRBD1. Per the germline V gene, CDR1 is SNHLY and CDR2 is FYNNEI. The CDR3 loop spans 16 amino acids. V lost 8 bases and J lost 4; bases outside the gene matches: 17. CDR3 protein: CASVPGQLSLAYEQYF. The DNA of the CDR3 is TGTGCCAGCGTTCCGGGACAGCTTTCCCTGGCGTACGAGCAGTACTTC.

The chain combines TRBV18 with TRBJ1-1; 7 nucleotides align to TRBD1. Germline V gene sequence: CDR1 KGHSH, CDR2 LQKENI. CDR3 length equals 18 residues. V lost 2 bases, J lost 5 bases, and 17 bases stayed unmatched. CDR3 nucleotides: TGTGCCAGCTCACCAATCATACGGGACAGCCGGGGAAGGACTGAAGCTTTCTTT. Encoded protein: CASSPIIRDSRGRTEAFF.

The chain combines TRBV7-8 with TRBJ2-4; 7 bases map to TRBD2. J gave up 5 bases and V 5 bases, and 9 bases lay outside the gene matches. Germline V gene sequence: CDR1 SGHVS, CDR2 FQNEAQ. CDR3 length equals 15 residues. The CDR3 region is CASSQLLAGENIQYF. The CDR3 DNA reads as TGTGCCAGCAGCCAACTCCTGGCGGGAGAAAACATTCAGTACTTC.